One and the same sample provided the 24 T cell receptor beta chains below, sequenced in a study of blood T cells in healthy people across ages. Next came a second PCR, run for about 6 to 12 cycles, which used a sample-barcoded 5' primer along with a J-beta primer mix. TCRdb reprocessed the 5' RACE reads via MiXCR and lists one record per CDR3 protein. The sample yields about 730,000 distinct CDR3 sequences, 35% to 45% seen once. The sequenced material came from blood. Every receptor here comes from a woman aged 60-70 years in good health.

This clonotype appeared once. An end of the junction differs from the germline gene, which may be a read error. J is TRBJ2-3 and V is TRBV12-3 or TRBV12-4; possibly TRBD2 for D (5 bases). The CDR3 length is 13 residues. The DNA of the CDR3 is TGTGCCAGCAGTATAGCGCTTGGAGATACGCAGTATTTT. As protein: CASSIALGDTQYF.

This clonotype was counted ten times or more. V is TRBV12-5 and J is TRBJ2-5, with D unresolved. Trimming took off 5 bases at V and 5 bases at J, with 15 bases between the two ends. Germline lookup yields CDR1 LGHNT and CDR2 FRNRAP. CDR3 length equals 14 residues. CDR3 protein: CASGLSRLTETQYF. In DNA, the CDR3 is TGTGCTAGTGGTCTCTCCCGGCTAACCGAGACCCAGTACTTC.

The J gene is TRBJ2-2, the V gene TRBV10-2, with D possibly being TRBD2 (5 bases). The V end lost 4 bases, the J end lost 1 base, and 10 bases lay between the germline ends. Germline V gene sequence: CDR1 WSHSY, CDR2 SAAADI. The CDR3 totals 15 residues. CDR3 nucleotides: TGCGCCAGCAGTGGGGCCGGGAAGAACACCGGGGAGCTGTTTTTT. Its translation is CASSGAGKNTGELFF.

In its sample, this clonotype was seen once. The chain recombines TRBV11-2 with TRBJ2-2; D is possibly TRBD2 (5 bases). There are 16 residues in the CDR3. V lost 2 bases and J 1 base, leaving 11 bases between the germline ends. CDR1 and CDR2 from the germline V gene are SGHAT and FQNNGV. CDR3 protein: CASSLLGDGNTGELFF. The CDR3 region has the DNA TGTGCCAGCAGCTTATTGGGAGACGGGAACACCGGGGAGCTGTTTTTT.

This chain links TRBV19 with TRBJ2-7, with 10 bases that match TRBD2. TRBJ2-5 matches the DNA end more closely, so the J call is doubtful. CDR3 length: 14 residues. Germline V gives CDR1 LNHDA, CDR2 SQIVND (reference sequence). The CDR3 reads CASRSSGSEETQYF. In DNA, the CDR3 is TGTGCCAGTAGGTCTAGCGGGAGCGAAGAGACCCAGTACTTC.

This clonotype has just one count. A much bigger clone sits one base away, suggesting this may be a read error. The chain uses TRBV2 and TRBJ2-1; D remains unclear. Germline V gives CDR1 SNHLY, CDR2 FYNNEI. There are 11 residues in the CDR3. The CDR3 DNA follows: TGTACCAGCAGTGGTCTCATAGAGCAGTTCTTC. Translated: CTSSGLIEQFF.

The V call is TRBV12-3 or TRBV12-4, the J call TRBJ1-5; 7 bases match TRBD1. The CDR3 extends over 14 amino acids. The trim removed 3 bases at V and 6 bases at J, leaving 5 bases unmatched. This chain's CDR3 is CASSFMTGSQPQHF. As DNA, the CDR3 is TGTGCCAGCAGTTTCATGACAGGGAGTCAGCCCCAGCATTTT.

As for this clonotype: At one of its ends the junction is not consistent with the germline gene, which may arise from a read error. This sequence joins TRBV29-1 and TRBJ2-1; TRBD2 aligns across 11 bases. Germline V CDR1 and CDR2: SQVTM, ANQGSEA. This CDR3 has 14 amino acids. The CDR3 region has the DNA TGCAGCGCTGAAGGTAGCGGGGGGGCTAATGAGCAGTTCTTC. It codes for CSAEGSGGANEQFF.

The chain's CDR3 is CASSVVEQGAGELFF. CDR3 coding DNA: TGTGCCAGCAGCGTAGTAGAACAGGGGGCCGGGGAGCTGTTTTTT. The genes are TRBV9 and TRBJ2-2; 8 nucleotides align to TRBD1. Germline V lookup: CDR1 SGDLS, CDR2 YYNGEE. V was clipped by 0 bases and J by 6 bases; unmatched bases: 4. This CDR3 has 15 amino acids.

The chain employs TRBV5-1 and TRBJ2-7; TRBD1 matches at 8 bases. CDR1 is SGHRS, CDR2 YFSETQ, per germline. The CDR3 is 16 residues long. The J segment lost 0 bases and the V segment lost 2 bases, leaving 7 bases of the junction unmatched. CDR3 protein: CASSLRTGQNSYEQYF. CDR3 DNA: TGCGCCAGCAGCTTAAGGACAGGGCAGAACTCCTACGAGCAGTACTTC.

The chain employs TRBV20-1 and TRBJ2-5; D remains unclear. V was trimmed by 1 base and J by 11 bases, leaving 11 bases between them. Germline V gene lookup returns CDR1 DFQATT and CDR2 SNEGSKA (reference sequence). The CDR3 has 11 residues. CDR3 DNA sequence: TGCAGTGCTAGAGTTTACGTCCAGCAGTACTTC. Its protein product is CSARVYVQQYF.

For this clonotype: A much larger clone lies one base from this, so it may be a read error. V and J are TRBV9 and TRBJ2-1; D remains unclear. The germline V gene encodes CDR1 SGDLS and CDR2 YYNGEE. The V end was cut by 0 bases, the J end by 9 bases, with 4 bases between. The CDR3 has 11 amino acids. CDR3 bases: TGTGCCAGCAGCGTAGGGGTTGAGCAGTTCTTC. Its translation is CASSVGVEQFF.

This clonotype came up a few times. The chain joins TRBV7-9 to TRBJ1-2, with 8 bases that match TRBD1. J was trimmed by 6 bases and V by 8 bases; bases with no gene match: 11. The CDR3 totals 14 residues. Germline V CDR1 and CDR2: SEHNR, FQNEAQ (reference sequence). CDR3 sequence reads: CASEWAGGIDGYTF. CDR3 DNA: TGTGCCAGCGAATGGGCAGGGGGCATCGATGGCTACACCTTC. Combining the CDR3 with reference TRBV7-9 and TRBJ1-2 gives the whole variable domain DTGVSQNPRHKITKRGQNVTFRCDPISEHNRLYWYRQTLGQGPEFLTYFQNEAQLEKSRLLSDRFSAERPKGSFSTLEIQRTEQGDSAMYLCASEWAGGIDGYTFGSGTRLTVV.

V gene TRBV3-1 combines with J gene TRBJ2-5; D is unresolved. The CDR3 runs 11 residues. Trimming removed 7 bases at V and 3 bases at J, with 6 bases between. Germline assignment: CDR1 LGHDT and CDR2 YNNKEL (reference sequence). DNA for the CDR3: TGTGCCAGCATTCGGGAAGAGACCCAGTACTTC. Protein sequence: CASIREETQYF.

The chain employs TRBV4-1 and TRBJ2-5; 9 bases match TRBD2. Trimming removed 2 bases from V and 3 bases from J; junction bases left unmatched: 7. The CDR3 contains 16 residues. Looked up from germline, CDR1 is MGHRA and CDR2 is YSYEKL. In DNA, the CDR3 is TGCGCCAGCAGCCAATCGTCTAGCGGGACTAAAGAGACCCAGTACTTC. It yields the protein CASSQSSSGTKETQYF.

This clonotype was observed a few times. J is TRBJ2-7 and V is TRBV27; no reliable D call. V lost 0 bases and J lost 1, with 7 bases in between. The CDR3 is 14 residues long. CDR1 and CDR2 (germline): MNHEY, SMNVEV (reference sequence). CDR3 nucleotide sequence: TGTGCCAGCAGTTTATCGACTGAATCCTACGAGCAGTACTTC. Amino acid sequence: CASSLSTESYEQYF.

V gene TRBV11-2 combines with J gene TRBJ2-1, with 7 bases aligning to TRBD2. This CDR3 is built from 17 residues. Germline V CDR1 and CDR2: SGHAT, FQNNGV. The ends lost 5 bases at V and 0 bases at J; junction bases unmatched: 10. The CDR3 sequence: CASSTPDGGGSYNEQFF. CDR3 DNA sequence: TGTGCCAGCAGCACCCCCGATGGCGGGGGCTCCTACAATGAGCAGTTCTTC.

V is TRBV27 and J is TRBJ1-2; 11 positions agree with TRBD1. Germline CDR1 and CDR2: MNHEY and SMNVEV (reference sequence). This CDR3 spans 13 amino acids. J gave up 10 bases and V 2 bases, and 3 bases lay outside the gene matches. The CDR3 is CASSLGQGADYTF. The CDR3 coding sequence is TGTGCCAGCAGTTTAGGACAGGGGGCAGACTACACCTTC.

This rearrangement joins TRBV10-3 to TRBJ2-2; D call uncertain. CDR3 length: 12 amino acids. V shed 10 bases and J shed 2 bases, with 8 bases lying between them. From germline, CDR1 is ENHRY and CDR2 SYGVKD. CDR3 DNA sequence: TGTGCCACCTCATATAACACCGGGGAGCTGTTTTTT. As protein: CATSYNTGELFF.

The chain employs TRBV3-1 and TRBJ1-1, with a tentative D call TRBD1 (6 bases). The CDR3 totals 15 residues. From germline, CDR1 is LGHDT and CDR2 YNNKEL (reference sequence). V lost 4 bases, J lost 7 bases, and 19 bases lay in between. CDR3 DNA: TGTGCCAGCAGCCGAAGCGGGGGGCGGCCCTTTGAAGCTTTCTTT. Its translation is CASSRSGGRPFEAFF.

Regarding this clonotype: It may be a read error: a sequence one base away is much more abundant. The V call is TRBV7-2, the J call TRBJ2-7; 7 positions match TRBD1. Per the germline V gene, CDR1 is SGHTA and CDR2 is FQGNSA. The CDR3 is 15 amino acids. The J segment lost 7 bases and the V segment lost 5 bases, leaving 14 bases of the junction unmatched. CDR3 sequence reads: CASSEMGQIYNEQYF. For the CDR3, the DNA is TGTGCCAGCAGCGAAATGGGACAGATTTACAATGAGCAGTACTTC.

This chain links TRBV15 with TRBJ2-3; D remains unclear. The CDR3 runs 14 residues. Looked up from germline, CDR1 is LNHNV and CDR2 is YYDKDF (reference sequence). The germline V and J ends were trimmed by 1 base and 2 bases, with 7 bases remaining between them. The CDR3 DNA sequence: TGTGCCACCAGCAGAGGCAGAAACACAGATACGCAGTATTTT. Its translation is CATSRGRNTDTQYF.

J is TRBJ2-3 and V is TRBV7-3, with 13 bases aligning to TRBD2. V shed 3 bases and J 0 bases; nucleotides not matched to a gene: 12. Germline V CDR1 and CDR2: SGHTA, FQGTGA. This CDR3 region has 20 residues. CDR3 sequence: CASSFPGLAGAFSSTDTQYF. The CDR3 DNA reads TGTGCCAGCAGCTTCCCCGGACTAGCGGGGGCCTTTTCTAGCACAGATACGCAGTATTTT. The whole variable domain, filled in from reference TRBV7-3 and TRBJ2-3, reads GAGVSQTPSNKVTEKGKYVELRCDPISGHTALYWYRQSLGQGPEFLIYFQGTGAADDSGLPNDRFFAVRPEGSVSTLKIQRTERGDSAVYLCASSFPGLAGAFSSTDTQYFGPGTRLTVL.

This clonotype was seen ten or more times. DNA of the CDR3: TGTGCCAGCAGCCTGAGTCCTTACTACGAGCAGTACTTC. Its translation is CASSLSPYYEQYF. The rearrangement uses TRBV11-1 and TRBJ2-7; D call uncertain. Between the trimmed V and J ends, which lost 5 bases and 3 bases, there was a span of 11 bases. The CDR3 sequence is 13 residues long. Per the germline V gene, CDR1 is SGHAT and CDR2 is FQDESV (reference sequence).